A single sample gave rise to the 7 T cell receptor beta chains below, sequenced in a study of T-cell reconstitution after alpha-beta-depleted transplantation in children. Unique molecular identifiers were built into the TCRbeta library. TCRdb re-called the PCR reads with MiXCR, one entry per CDR3 protein. Counted here are hundreds of thousands of distinct CDR3 sequences, approximately 24% occurring once; the ten biggest clones make up 4.5% to 5.5%. The sequencing here drew on PBMCs, mostly from graft donor cells, taken 360 days after TCRalphabeta/CD19-depleted stem cell transplant. All receptors come from a female patient between 2 and 15 years old who had a stem cell transplant for congenital amegakaryocytic thrombocytopenia, so the T cells may come from the graft donor.

In its sample, this clonotype was seen a few times. This chain links TRBV27 with TRBJ2-1, with 9 bases fitting TRBD2. CDR1 is MNHEY, CDR2 SMNVEV, per germline (reference sequence). CDR3 length: 13 residues. The V segment lost 5 bases and the J segment 10 bases; nucleotides outside the gene matches: 6. Here the CDR3 reads CASSPRGGGEQFF. CDR3 coding DNA: TGTGCCAGCAGTCCGCGGGGGGGTGGGGAGCAGTTCTTC.

The table lists this clonotype with a few counts. The V and J genes are TRBV6-5 and TRBJ2-3, with D unclear. Trimming cost V 6 bases and J 4 bases, with 5 bases left between them. This CDR3 spans 11 amino acids. CDR1 MNHEY and CDR2 SVGAGI come from the germline V gene. CDR3: CASRDADTQYF. As DNA, the CDR3 is TGTGCCAGCAGGGATGCAGATACGCAGTATTTT.

V gene TRBV7-9 combines with J gene TRBJ1-2; D is possibly TRBD1 (5 bases). Germline CDR1 SEHNR, CDR2 FQNEAQ (reference sequence). The CDR3 spans 14 residues. V was pared by 5 bases and J by 8 bases, with 18 bases between. The CDR3 bases are TGTGCCAGCAGCCCCGGACACGGGGAAGGAGGCTACACCTTC. Residues: CASSPGHGEGGYTF.

The genes are TRBV30 and TRBJ1-1; D gene unclear. There are 14 residues in the CDR3. The germline V gene has CDR1 GTSNPN and CDR2 SVGIG (reference sequence). Trimming stripped 5 bases from V and 1 base from J, with 14 bases between. The CDR3 coding sequence is TGTGCCTGGGACGCCTCAGCGGGGAACACTGAAGCTTTCTTT. It specifies CAWDASAGNTEAFF.

Here the CDR3 reads CASSSLRATEAFF. The CDR3 DNA is TGTGCCAGCAGTTCTCTCAGGGCCACTGAAGCTTTCTTT. This chain uses TRBV12-3 or TRBV12-4 with TRBJ1-1; tentative D call: TRBD1 (5 bases). This CDR3 is 13 amino acids long. V shed 4 bases and J shed 4 bases, with 10 bases lying between them.

Remarks on this clonotype: One end of the junction varies from germline; a read error may be responsible. The V call is TRBV12-3 or TRBV12-4, the J call TRBJ2-1, with D possibly being TRBD1 (5 bases). The CDR3 is made up of 15 amino acids. The CDR3 DNA is TGTGACAGCAGTTTTAACAACCAGGGCGCAGGTGAGCAGTTCTTC. It translates to CDSSFNNQGAGEQFF.

V usage is TRBV21-1 and J usage is TRBJ1-5; no DNA check was done on the table's D call, TRBD1. TRBV21-1 is a pseudogene. There are 16 residues in the CDR3. As DNA, the CDR3 is TGTGCCAGCAGCAAAGGAACAGGGGCGAGGAATCAGCCCCAGCATTTT. This codes for CASSKGTGARNQPQHF.